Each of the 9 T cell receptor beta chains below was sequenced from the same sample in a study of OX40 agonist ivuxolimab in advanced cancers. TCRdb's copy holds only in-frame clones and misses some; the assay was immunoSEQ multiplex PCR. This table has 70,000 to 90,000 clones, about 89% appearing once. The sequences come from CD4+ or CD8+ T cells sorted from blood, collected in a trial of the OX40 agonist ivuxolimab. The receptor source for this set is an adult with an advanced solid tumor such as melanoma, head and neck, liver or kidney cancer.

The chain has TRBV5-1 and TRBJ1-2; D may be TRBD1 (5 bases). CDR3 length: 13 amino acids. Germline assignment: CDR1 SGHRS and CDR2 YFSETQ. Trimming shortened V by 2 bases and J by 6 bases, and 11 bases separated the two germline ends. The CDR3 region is CASSFSGGDGYTF. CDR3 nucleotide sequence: TGCGCCAGCAGCTTTTCTGGGGGGGATGGCTACACCTTC.

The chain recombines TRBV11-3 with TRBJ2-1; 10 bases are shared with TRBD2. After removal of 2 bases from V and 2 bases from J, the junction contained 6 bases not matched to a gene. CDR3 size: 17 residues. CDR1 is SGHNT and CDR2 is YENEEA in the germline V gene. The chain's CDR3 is CASSLRLAGKPYNEQFF. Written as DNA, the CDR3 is TGTGCCAGCAGCTTAAGACTAGCGGGTAAACCCTACAATGAGCAGTTCTTC.

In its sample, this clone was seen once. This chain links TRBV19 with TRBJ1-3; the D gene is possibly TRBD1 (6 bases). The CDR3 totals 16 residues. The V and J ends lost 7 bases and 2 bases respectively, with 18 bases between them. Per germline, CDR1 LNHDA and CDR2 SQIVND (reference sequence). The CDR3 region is CASTPRGGMAGNTIYF. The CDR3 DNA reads TGTGCCAGTACCCCTAGGGGGGGAATGGCTGGAAACACCATATATTTT.

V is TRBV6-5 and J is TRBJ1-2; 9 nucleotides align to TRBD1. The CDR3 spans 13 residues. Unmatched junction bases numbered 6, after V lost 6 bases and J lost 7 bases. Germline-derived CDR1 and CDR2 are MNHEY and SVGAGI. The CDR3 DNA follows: TGTGCCAGCAGACCCGGGACAGGGACTGGCTACACCTTC. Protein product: CASRPGTGTGYTF.

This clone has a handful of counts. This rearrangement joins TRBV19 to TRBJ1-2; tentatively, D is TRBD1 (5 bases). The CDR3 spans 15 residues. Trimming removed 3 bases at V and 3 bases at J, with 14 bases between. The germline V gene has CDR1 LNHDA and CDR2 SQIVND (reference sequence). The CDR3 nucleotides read TGTGCCAGTAGTATCCTCAGGGTGTCGGACTATGGCTACACCTTC. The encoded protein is CASSILRVSDYGYTF.

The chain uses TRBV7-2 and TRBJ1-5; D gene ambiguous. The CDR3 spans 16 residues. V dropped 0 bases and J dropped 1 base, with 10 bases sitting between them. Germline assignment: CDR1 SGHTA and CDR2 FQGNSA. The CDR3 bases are TGTGCCAGCAGCTTAGCGGTTCAGGCAAGCAATCAGCCCCAGCATTTT. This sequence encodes CASSLAVQASNQPQHF.

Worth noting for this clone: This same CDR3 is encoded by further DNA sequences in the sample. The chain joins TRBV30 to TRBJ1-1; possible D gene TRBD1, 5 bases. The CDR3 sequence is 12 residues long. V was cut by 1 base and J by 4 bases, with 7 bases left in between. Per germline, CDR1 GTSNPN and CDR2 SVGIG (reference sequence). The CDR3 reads CAWSGGGTEAFF. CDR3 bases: TGTGCCTGGAGTGGGGGGGGCACTGAAGCTTTCTTT.

CDR3 nucleotides: TGTGCCAGCAGTCGGACTAGCGGGGCGCGGGAGCAGTACTTC. Translation gives CASSRTSGAREQYF. The chain carries TRBV11-2 and TRBJ2-7, with TRBD2 matching over 12 bases. CDR1 is SGHAT and CDR2 is FQNNGV in the germline V gene. V shed 6 bases and J 7 bases; nucleotides not matched to a gene: 7. The CDR3 extends over 14 amino acids.

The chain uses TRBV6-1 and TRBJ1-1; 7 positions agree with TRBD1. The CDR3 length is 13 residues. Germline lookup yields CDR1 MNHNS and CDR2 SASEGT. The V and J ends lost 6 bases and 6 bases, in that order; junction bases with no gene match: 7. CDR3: CASRTQGTPEAFF. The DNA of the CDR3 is TGTGCCAGCAGAACACAGGGGACCCCTGAAGCTTTCTTT.